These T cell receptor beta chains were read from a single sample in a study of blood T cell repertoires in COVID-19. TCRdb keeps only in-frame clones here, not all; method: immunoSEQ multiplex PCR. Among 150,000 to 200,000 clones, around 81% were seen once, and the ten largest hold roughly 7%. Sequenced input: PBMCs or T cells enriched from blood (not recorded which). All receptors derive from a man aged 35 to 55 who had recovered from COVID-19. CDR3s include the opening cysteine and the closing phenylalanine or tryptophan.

CDR3 protein: CASSHTGVGYTF
J gene: TRBJ1-2
CDR3 length: 12
V gene: TRBV12-3/TRBV12-4

CDR3 protein: CASSVLVPHEQFF
J gene: TRBJ2-1
CDR3 length: 13
V gene: TRBV19

CDR3 protein: CASSAGTGMNLLYGYTF
J gene: TRBJ1-2
CDR3 length: 17
V gene: TRBV6-1

CDR3 protein: CASSTRLRQVEETQYF
J gene: TRBJ2-5
CDR3 length: 16
V gene: TRBV7-8

CDR3 protein: CSVQTGLVTGELFF
J gene: TRBJ2-2
CDR3 length: 14
V gene: TRBV29-1

CDR3 protein: CASSLRSGAEAFF
J gene: TRBJ1-1
CDR3 length: 13
V gene: TRBV10-1

CDR3 protein: CASSQDREFRGKLFF
J gene: TRBJ1-4
CDR3 length: 15
V gene: TRBV4-1

CDR3 protein: CASSYLEAFF
J gene: TRBJ1-1
CDR3 length: 10
V gene: TRBV6-5

CDR3 protein: CASSKKERGLATFSTDTQYF
J gene: TRBJ2-3
CDR3 length: 20
V gene: TRBV21-1

CDR3 protein: CASSQYQDTGELFF
J gene: TRBJ2-2
CDR3 length: 14
V gene: TRBV7-9

CDR3 protein: CASTKTSGNEQFF
J gene: TRBJ2-1
CDR3 length: 13
V gene: TRBV2

CDR3 protein: CSASRLELWYF
J gene: TRBJ2-4
CDR3 length: 11
V gene: TRBV20-1

CDR3 protein: CATSLYNEQFF
J gene: TRBJ2-1
CDR3 length: 11
V gene: TRBV24-1

CDR3 protein: CASSIDLQGDYGYTF
J gene: TRBJ1-2
CDR3 length: 15
V gene: TRBV19